This T cell receptor beta chain was recorded in a study of radiotherapy plus CTLA-4 blockade in lung cancer. Study findings and constraints: Dynamics of early blood T cell clones, together with interferon-beta, were reportedly the best predictors of response.

Measured with immunoSEQ multiplex PCR; TCRdb has only the in-frame clones, and not every one. The sample holds 50,000 to 60,000 clones; roughly 80% are singletons and the top ten take approximately 16%. A note on this clone: Its antigen is unidentified.

This TCR was sampled from a human donor with non-small cell lung cancer who had a complete response to radiotherapy plus ipilimumab. The sample in question was peripheral blood, obtained from a patient treated with radiotherapy plus ipilimumab.

The DNA for the CDR3 is TGTGCCAGCAGGCCCGGGACTAGCGGGACCTCGTGGGAGACCCAGTACTTC. Translation: CASRPGTSGTSWETQYF. The chain uses TRBV7-2 and TRBJ2-5; 13 bases map to TRBD2. Trimming took 6 bases from V and 5 from J; bases not matched to a gene: 12. Germline loops: CDR1 SGHTA, CDR2 FQGNSA. This CDR3 is built from 17 residues.